This T cell receptor beta chain was retrieved from a study of cytomegalovirus exposure and HLA in healthy donors. General study points: Some public TCRs appeared in many individuals, while most sequences were rare. It was reportedly the case that the classifier diagnosed cytomegalovirus status with high specificity and sensitivity. TCR beta chains associated with HLA were, in a later analysis, more clonally expanded than equally common others.

The PCR made use of 60 Vbeta and 13 Jbeta primers. Repertoires were generated with immunoSEQ multiplex PCR, while TCRdb's copy carries only in-frame clones and drops some. The sample includes 150,000 to 200,000 clones, 82% of them seen just once. This clone was detected only once. What it binds is unknown. The CDR3 covers 15 residues. From germline, CDR1 is SNHLY and CDR2 FYNNEI. V shed 0 bases and J shed 6 bases, with 12 bases lying between them. The sequencing sample was made of PBMCs. The source is a girl between 2 and 10 years old in good health and CMV-seropositive. The V and J genes are TRBV2 and TRBJ2-1; the D gene is possibly TRBD2 (5 bases). The CDR3 spells CASSEAGVAVNEQFF. The DNA of the CDR3 is TGTGCCAGCAGTGAAGCGGGAGTGGCGGTCAATGAGCAGTTCTTC. Full variable domain (outside the CDR3, taken from reference TRBV2 and TRBJ2-1): EPEVTQTPSHQVTQMGQEVILRCVPISNHLYFYWYRQILGQKVEFLVSFYNNEISEKSEIFDDQFSVERPDGSNFTLKIRSTKLEDSAMYFCASSEAGVAVNEQFFGPGTRLTVL.